This T cell receptor (beta chain) was retrieved from a study of monozygotic twins with inflammatory bowel disease. Study-wide findings and caveats: A distinction between different T cell subtypes was not possible.

An amount of 3500 ng of total RNA was used for each TCR library. Template switching introduced UMIs that contain a 6-nucleotide sample barcode. TCRalpha along with TCRbeta cDNA was subjected to two nested PCRs lasting about 16 and 10 cycles. No DNA is given; TCRdb re-called the 5' RACE reads and lists each CDR3 protein once. The listing records about 380,000 distinct CDR3 sequences. In regard to this clonotype: As yet, its antigen is unknown.

This CDR3 contains 14 residues. Germline CDR1 is DFQATT and CDR2 is SNEGSKA (reference sequence). The source of this sequence is a human donor with ulcerative colitis or Crohn's disease, or a healthy co-twin of an affected twin (not recorded which). The V call is TRBV20-1, the J call TRBJ2-7; TCRdb lists TRBD1, though no DNA is available to test this call. The sequenced sample consisted of blood. The CDR3: CSARVPTGSYEQYF.